These 20 T cell receptor beta chains share one sample of origin, sequenced in a study of T cell responses to AZD1222 COVID-19 vaccine. Assay: immunoSEQ multiplex PCR; the TCRdb copy retains only in-frame clones and omits some. The repertoire holds roughly 150,000 clones, with approximately 88% as singletons. This material consisted of peripheral blood, taken on day 0 of MenACWY control vaccination. The receptors derive from an adult in good health.

The rearrangement links TRBV6-2 or TRBV6-3 to TRBJ2-7; unclear D gene. This CDR3 has 13 amino acids. The V gene's germline CDR1 is MNHEY and CDR2 SVGEGT. The V gene lost 2 bases and the J gene lost 2 bases, with 7 bases spanning the gap. CDR3 sequence: CASSYDGPYEQYF. The CDR3 nucleotides read TGTGCCAGCAGTTACGACGGCCCCTACGAGCAGTACTTC.

The J gene is TRBJ1-2, the V gene TRBV6-5; 7 bases line up with TRBD1. CDR3 size: 13 residues. The V gene end was trimmed by 6 bases and the J gene end by 2 bases; junction bases not matched to a gene: 3. The germline CDR1 and CDR2 sequences are MNHEY and SVGAGI. The CDR3 spells CASRHRGNYGYTF. The CDR3 coding sequence is TGTGCCAGCAGACACAGGGGAAACTATGGCTACACCTTC.

This chain connects TRBV2 to TRBJ1-4, with D perhaps TRBD1 (6 bases). Looked up from germline, CDR1 is SNHLY and CDR2 is FYNNEI. With 6 bases removed from V and 3 bases from J, the gap between germline ends came to 14 bases. The CDR3 has 15 residues. In DNA, the CDR3 is TGTGCCAGCAGCAAAGGAGGACAGCCTAATGAAAAACTGTTTTTT. Translating it yields CASSKGGQPNEKLFF.

The chain has TRBV19 and TRBJ2-7; the D is unclear. Germline CDR1 reads LNHDA; CDR2 reads SQIVND (reference sequence). The CDR3 loop spans 14 amino acids. Deletions cut 3 bases from V and 2 bases from J, with 11 bases between. The CDR3 loop reads CASSMRYQTYEQYF. The CDR3 DNA reads TGTGCCAGTAGTATGAGGTACCAGACCTACGAGCAGTACTTC.

The rearrangement links TRBV20-1 to TRBJ2-5; TRBD2 might be the D (6 bases). The V end was cut by 3 bases, the J end by 10 bases, with 12 bases between. This CDR3 contains 11 residues. The germline CDR1 and CDR2 sequences are DFQATT and SNEGSKA (reference sequence). The CDR3 DNA is TGCAGTGCTAGCCGGGGGATGGACCAGTACTTC. It yields the protein CSASRGMDQYF.

Of note for this clone: The same CDR3 arises from other DNA sequences in this sample as well. This chain uses TRBV7-2 with TRBJ1-1; possible D gene TRBD1, 6 bases. This CDR3 has 14 residues. From germline, CDR1 is SGHTA and CDR2 FQGNSA. With 4 bases removed from V and 1 base from J, the gap between germline ends came to 10 bases. The CDR3 nucleotides read TGTGCCAGCAGCTGGGGGCAGGGGAACACTGAAGCTTTCTTT. It translates to CASSWGQGNTEAFF.

The chain recombines TRBV9 with TRBJ1-1; no firm D call. The germline CDR1 and CDR2 sequences are SGDLS and YYNGEE. This CDR3 region has 13 residues. V lost 0 bases to trimming and J lost 3 bases, with 6 bases between them. This CDR3 is CASSVGRDTEAFF. The CDR3 region has the DNA TGTGCCAGCAGCGTAGGTCGGGACACTGAAGCTTTCTTT.

This clone showed up just once. The chain couples TRBV4-1 to TRBJ1-1; maybe TRBD1 (6 bases). The CDR3 consists of 16 residues. With 2 bases removed from V and 4 bases from J, the gap between germline ends came to 17 bases. Germline V gene sequence: CDR1 MGHRA, CDR2 YSYEKL. The CDR3 here is CASSQLIGGGGTEAFF. The CDR3 DNA sequence: TGCGCCAGCAGCCAACTAATTGGAGGGGGAGGCACTGAAGCTTTCTTT.

With regard to this clone: The sample holds other DNA sequences that translate to the same CDR3. This sequence joins TRBV2 and TRBJ2-5; D gene unclear. Germline V lookup: CDR1 SNHLY, CDR2 FYNNEI. CDR3 length: 11 residues. Trimming took off 7 bases at V and 2 bases at J, with 5 bases between the two ends. The CDR3 protein is CASKFQETQYF. CDR3 sequence (DNA): TGTGCCAGCAAATTTCAAGAGACCCAGTACTTC.

The chain employs TRBV12-3 or TRBV12-4 and TRBJ1-5, with a possible D match to TRBD1 (5 bases). V was shortened by 11 bases and J by 7 bases, with 15 bases between the two germline ends. This CDR3 is 12 amino acids long. CDR3 amino acids: CAEGQGKQPQHF. As DNA, the CDR3 is TGTGCCGAGGGGCAGGGTAAGCAGCCCCAGCATTTT.

The chain links TRBV18 to TRBJ2-5; either TRBD1 or TRBD2 may fit D (5 bases each). With 1 base removed from V and 5 bases from J, the gap between germline ends came to 17 bases. Per germline, CDR1 KGHSH and CDR2 LQKENI. The CDR3 is made up of 16 amino acids. In DNA, the CDR3 is TGTGCCAGCTCACCACGTCTAATGAGGGGATCGGAGACCCAGTACTTC. It specifies CASSPRLMRGSETQYF.

This clone was picked up one time. The chain is built from TRBV9 and TRBJ2-7; 7 bases line up with TRBD2. Trimming cost V 3 bases and J 3 bases; bases outside gene matches: 3. CDR1 and CDR2 from the germline V gene are SGDLS and YYNGEE. This CDR3 is built from 13 residues. CDR3 region: CASSASGGYEQYF. The CDR3 DNA sequence: TGTGCCAGCAGCGCTAGCGGCGGCTACGAGCAGTACTTC.

The genes are TRBV3-1 (or the pseudogene TRBV3-2) and TRBJ1-3; possible D gene TRBD1, 5 bases. There are 16 residues in the CDR3. Germline CDR1 reads LGHDT; CDR2 reads YNNKEL (reference sequence). Trimming left V 4 bases short and J 5 bases short, with 18 bases between. CDR3 amino acids: CASSLGGDAGRNTIYF. For the CDR3, the DNA is TGTGCCAGCAGCCTTGGGGGGGACGCAGGCCGAAACACCATATATTTT.

The J gene is TRBJ1-5, the V gene TRBV5-6; unclear D gene. Germline assignment: CDR1 SGHDT and CDR2 YYEEEE. This CDR3 is built from 12 residues. V shed 0 bases and J shed 6 bases, with 4 bases lying between them. CDR3 loop: CASSLGPQPQHF. The CDR3 DNA is TGTGCCAGCAGCTTGGGGCCTCAGCCCCAGCATTTT.

This clone was seen only a few times. The chain combines TRBV14 with TRBJ1-2, with D perhaps TRBD1 (5 bases). V lost 5 bases, J lost 4 bases, and 20 bases lay in between. From germline, CDR1 is SGHDN and CDR2 FVKESK. This CDR3 region has 16 residues. The CDR3 bases are TGTGCCAGCAGCTATTTGACGGGGACGCCGAGCTATGGCTACACCTTC. Residues: CASSYLTGTPSYGYTF.

The CDR3 sequence is CASKPPRGDQPQHF. For the CDR3, the DNA is TGTGCCAGCAAACCCCCGAGGGGGGATCAGCCCCAGCATTTT. The V gene is TRBV9, the J gene TRBJ1-5; a weak D match, TRBD1 (6 bases). Trimming pared 6 bases from V and 5 bases from J, leaving 15 bases between. This CDR3 has 14 amino acids. Germline CDR1 is SGDLS and CDR2 is YYNGEE. Variable domain in full (rest from reference TRBV9 and TRBJ1-5): DSGVTQTPKHLITATGQRVTLRCSPRSGDLSVYWYQQSLDQGLQFLIQYYNGEERAKGNILERFSAQQFPDLHSELNLSSLELGDSALYFCASKPPRGDQPQHFGDGTRLSIL.

The gene calls are TRBV19 and TRBJ1-2; D perhaps matches TRBD1 (5 bases). V was trimmed by 3 bases and J by 8 bases, leaving 13 bases between them. CDR3 size: 13 residues. Germline values: CDR1 LNHDA, CDR2 SQIVND (reference sequence). This chain's CDR3 is CASSIRQGNGYTF. The CDR3 nucleotides are TGTGCCAGTAGTATTAGGCAGGGTAACGGCTACACCTTC.

The V and J genes are TRBV11-3 and TRBJ2-2; D not certain. This CDR3 region has 12 residues. Germline values: CDR1 SGHNT, CDR2 YENEEA. V was cut by 1 base and J by 9 bases, with 6 bases left in between. Here the CDR3 reads CASSLGGRELFF. The CDR3 region has the DNA TGTGCCAGCAGCTTAGGCGGACGGGAGCTGTTTTTT.

The chain links TRBV9 to TRBJ2-3; 7 bases align to TRBD2. J lost 0 bases, V lost 4 bases, and 14 bases had no gene match. The CDR3 contains 18 residues. CDR1 SGDLS and CDR2 YYNGEE come from the germline V gene. DNA of the CDR3: TGTGCCAGCAGCCAGAGGGCTAGCGGCTTAACTAGCACAGATACGCAGTATTTT. Amino acid sequence: CASSQRASGLTSTDTQYF. The full variable domain, in which reference TRBV9 and TRBJ2-3 provide the parts outside the CDR3, is DSGVTQTPKHLITATGQRVTLRCSPRSGDLSVYWYQQSLDQGLQFLIQYYNGEERAKGNILERFSAQQFPDLHSELNLSSLELGDSALYFCASSQRASGLTSTDTQYFGPGTRLTVL.

The rearrangement joins TRBV7-2 to TRBJ2-7; the D call may be TRBD1 or TRBD2 (5 bases each). Germline V lookup: CDR1 SGHTA, CDR2 FQGNSA. This CDR3 spans 14 amino acids. Trimming took 3 bases from V and 11 from J, leaving 20 bases between them. The CDR3 protein is CASSFYGGASEEYF. In DNA, the CDR3 is TGTGCCAGCAGCTTCTATGGTGGGGCGTCGGAGGAGTACTTC.